The source of this TCR beta chain is a study of control samples from healthy donors and cancer patients. The repertoire was sequenced with immunoSEQ multiplex PCR; TCRdb's copy has only in-frame clones and lacks some. The repertoire consists of about 230,000 clones, with about 80% occurring once and the leading ten covering 13%. V shed 1 base and J shed 5 bases, with 5 bases lying between them. The CDR3 is 12 residues long. CDR1 and CDR2 (germline): LNHNV, YYDKDF (reference sequence). This clone appeared a few times. The chain uses TRBV15 and TRBJ2-5; D is possibly TRBD1 (5 bases). Material for sequencing was PBMCs. This clonotype was obtained from a woman aged 60 to 75 with lung cancer. CDR3 DNA sequence: TGTGCCACCAGCAGAGCAGGGGAGACCCAGTACTTC. It translates to CATSRAGETQYF.